A selection of T cell receptor beta chains follows, all from one sample in a study of T cells in localized non-small cell lung cancer. Sequencing was performed with immunoSEQ multiplex PCR; in TCRdb, only in-frame clones are kept and a portion is missing. The sample consists of around 90,000 clones, around 80% of them appearing once. Sequenced here: PBMCs, sampled before any cancer treatment. The receptor set was obtained from a man aged 35 to 69 with stage II squamous cell lung carcinoma. The CDR3 runs from the conserved cysteine through the conserved F or W. The order of the fields is clone size, J gene, D gene, V gene, CDR3 DNA, CDR3 protein. A D gene is named only where the DNA matches it firmly. Size tells how often a clone was seen (once, few, many) or the class of an expanded clone, and some rows leave it out.

abundance: -; j_gene: TRBJ1-1; d_gene: -; v_gene: TRBV7-3; CDR3nt: TGTGCCAGCAGCCCCGAGGGTTGGAGCACTGAAGCTTTCTTT; CDR3aa: CASSPEGWSTEAFF
abundance: -; j_gene: TRBJ1-1; d_gene: -; v_gene: TRBV6-6; CDR3nt: TGTGCCAGCAGTTACTCCAAGGACGGGAACACTGAAGCTTTCTTT; CDR3aa: CASSYSKDGNTEAFF
abundance: -; j_gene: TRBJ2-7; d_gene: TRBD2; v_gene: TRBV25-1; CDR3nt: TGTGCCAGCGTCGGGACTAGCGGGGGGATCTACGAGCAGTACTTC; CDR3aa: CASVGTSGGIYEQYF
abundance: -; j_gene: TRBJ2-3; d_gene: -; v_gene: TRBV7-2; CDR3nt: TGTGCCAGCAGCTTAGGGGTTGGGCGGGTGATTAGCACAGATACGCAGTATTTT; CDR3aa: CASSLGVGRVISTDTQYF
abundance: -; j_gene: TRBJ1-1; d_gene: -; v_gene: TRBV4-3; CDR3nt: TGCGCCAGCAGCCAAGATCCTCCCAAACTCCGGCCGAACACTGAAGCTTTCTTT; CDR3aa: CASSQDPPKLRPNTEAFF
abundance: -; j_gene: TRBJ1-1; d_gene: -; v_gene: TRBV5-4; CDR3nt: TGTGCCAGCAGCTTGGGGGTGACAGTGGACACTGAAGCTTTCTTT; CDR3aa: CASSLGVTVDTEAFF
abundance: -; j_gene: TRBJ1-1; d_gene: -; v_gene: TRBV19; CDR3nt: TGTGCCAGTAGTATAGGCCTCTCCATTGGGGGCACTGAAGCTTTCTTT; CDR3aa: CASSIGLSIGGTEAFF
abundance: -; j_gene: TRBJ2-5; d_gene: -; v_gene: TRBV5-1; CDR3nt: TGCGCCAGCAGCTTGGAACCGTGGGGTGCCCAAGAGACCCAGTACTTC; CDR3aa: CASSLEPWGAQETQYF
abundance: few; j_gene: TRBJ2-1; d_gene: -; v_gene: TRBV14; CDR3nt: TGTGCCAGCAGCCTCGGTCTCTACGGTGAGCAGTTCTTC; CDR3aa: CASSLGLYGEQFF
abundance: -; j_gene: TRBJ2-1; d_gene: -; v_gene: TRBV18; CDR3nt: TGTGCCAGCTCAACAGACAGGAACTCCTACAATGAGCAGTTCTTC; CDR3aa: CASSTDRNSYNEQFF
abundance: -; j_gene: TRBJ2-4; d_gene: -; v_gene: TRBV19; CDR3nt: TGTGCCAGTAGTATATCCGGAGGGGGGATGGGCATTCAGTACTTC; CDR3aa: CASSISGGGMGIQYF
abundance: -; j_gene: TRBJ2-1; d_gene: TRBD1; v_gene: TRBV5-4; CDR3nt: TGTGCCAGCAGGATCGGGACAGGGGCCAATGAGCAGTTCTTC; CDR3aa: CASRIGTGANEQFF